The 7 T cell receptor beta chains listed next were all sequenced from one sample in a study of cytotoxic CD8 clonotypes in ibrutinib-treated CLL. Profiled with immunoSEQ multiplex PCR; TCRdb holds only in-frame clones, not every one. This sample carries about 200,000 clones, 72% of them seen once, and the ten largest clones take around an eighth. The starting material was PBMCs, obtained after 24 months of ibrutinib treatment. All receptors derive from a human donor with chronic lymphocytic leukemia.

This clone is a singleton in its sample. This chain joins TRBV28 and TRBJ1-3; no firm D call. Trimming stripped 3 bases from V and 2 bases from J, with 5 bases between. Looked up from germline, CDR1 is MDHEN and CDR2 is SYDVKM. This CDR3 spans 13 amino acids. The CDR3 bases are TGTGCCAGCAGTTTGGAAGCTGGAAACACCATATATTTT. It specifies CASSLEAGNTIYF.

The chain has TRBV5-6 and TRBJ2-2, with a weak D call TRBD2 (6 bases). V lost 3 bases to trimming and J lost 3 bases, with 18 bases between them. Germline assignment: CDR1 SGHDT and CDR2 YYEEEE. This CDR3 is built from 17 residues. The CDR3 spells CASSWEAVRMDTGELFF. As DNA, the CDR3 is TGTGCCAGCAGCTGGGAGGCGGTCCGGATGGACACCGGGGAGCTGTTTTTT.

With respect to this clone: At one end the junction does not follow the germline gene, possibly because of a read error. The V gene is TRBV7-7, the J gene TRBJ2-7, with a possible D match to TRBD1 (5 bases). The CDR3 runs to 15 residues. Per germline, CDR1 SSHAT and CDR2 FNYEAQ (reference sequence). In DNA, the CDR3 is TGTGCTAGCAGCTTAGGTACAGGCTACTCCTACGAGCAGTACTTC. This encodes CASSLGTGYSYEQYF. The entire variable domain, with the rest obtained from reference TRBV7-7 and TRBJ2-7, is as follows: GAGVSQSPRYKVTKRGQDVTLRCDPISSHATLYWYQQALGQGPEFLTYFNYEAQPDKSGLPSDRFSAERPEGSISTLTIQRTEQRDSAMYRCASSLGTGYSYEQYFGPGTRLTVT.

This chain joins TRBV9 and TRBJ2-7; TRBD1 is a possible D gene (5 bases). V lost 2 bases to trimming and J lost 5 bases, with 14 bases between them. This CDR3 has 14 amino acids. The germline CDR1 and CDR2 sequences are SGDLS and YYNGEE. DNA for the CDR3: TGTGCCAGCAGCGTTCAGGGTCGTGGGGACGAGCAGTACTTC. Translated, it gives CASSVQGRGDEQYF.

This rearrangement joins TRBV9 to TRBJ2-4; 7 bases line up with TRBD1. V dropped 0 bases and J dropped 4; count of bases not matched to a gene: 4. The CDR3 contains 15 residues. Germline CDR1 reads SGDLS; CDR2 reads YYNGEE. The CDR3 protein is CASSVGGTEKNIQYF. The CDR3 coding sequence is TGTGCCAGCAGCGTAGGGGGGACAGAGAAAAACATTCAGTACTTC.

The gene calls are TRBV4-3 and TRBJ2-1; 10 bases are shared with TRBD1. Germline CDR1 and CDR2: LGHNA and YSLEER. The V and J ends lost 2 bases and 2 bases, in that order; junction bases with no gene match: 9. CDR3 length: 18 residues. The CDR3 loop is CASSQPPPGTGAYNEQFF. CDR3 sequence (DNA): TGCGCCAGCAGCCAACCCCCTCCGGGGACAGGGGCCTACAATGAGCAGTTCTTC.

The rearrangement uses TRBV19 and TRBJ1-5, with D hard to call. The CDR3 totals 14 residues. Germline V gene data show CDR1 as LNHDA and CDR2 as SQIVND (reference sequence). Trimming took 7 bases from V and 4 from J, leaving 14 bases between them. CDR3 sequence reads: CASKAGSQNQPQHF. In DNA form, the CDR3 reads TGTGCCAGTAAGGCGGGCAGCCAAAATCAGCCCCAGCATTTT. Full variable domain (rest looked up from reference TRBV19 and TRBJ1-5): DGGITQSPKYLFRKEGQNVTLSCEQNLNHDAMYWYRQDPGQGLRLIYYSQIVNDFQKGDIAEGYSVSREKKESFPLTVTSAQKNPTAFYLCASKAGSQNQPQHFGDGTRLSIL.